Below, 24 T cell receptor beta chains from the same sample are listed, as sequenced in a study of OX40 agonist ivuxolimab in advanced cancers. Repertoires were generated with immunoSEQ multiplex PCR, while TCRdb's copy carries only in-frame clones and drops some. Among 60,000 or so clones listed, 70% to 90% were seen once. The specimen was CD4+ or CD8+ T cells sorted from blood, collected in a trial of the OX40 agonist ivuxolimab. The receptor source for this set is an adult with an advanced solid tumor such as melanoma, head and neck, liver or kidney cancer.

V gene TRBV11-2 combines with J gene TRBJ1-4; the D is unclear. CDR1 is SGHAT and CDR2 is FQNNGV in the germline V gene. The CDR3 covers 17 residues. The V end was cut by 2 bases, the J end by 0 bases, with 13 bases between. CDR3 sequence (DNA): TGTGCCAGCAGCTTACAACCGACCCCTACAACTAATGAAAAACTGTTTTTT. The encoded protein is CASSLQPTPTTNEKLFF. The variable domain in full, completed from reference TRBV11-2 and TRBJ1-4, reads EAGVAQSPRYKIIEKRQSVAFWCNPISGHATLYWYQQILGQGPKLLIQFQNNGVVDDSQLPKDRFSAERLKGVDSTLKIQPAKLEDSAVYLCASSLQPTPTTNEKLFFGSGTQLSVL.

This clone has a handful of counts. The same CDR3 can be traced to other DNA sequences in this sample. CDR3 bases: TGCGCCAGCAGCTCGGGACAGGATGAAGCTTTCTTT. Its translation is CASSSGQDEAFF. The V and J genes are TRBV5-1 and TRBJ1-1; 8 positions match TRBD1. The CDR3 totals 12 residues. The germline V gene has CDR1 SGHRS and CDR2 YFSETQ. The J segment lost 7 bases and the V segment lost 3 bases, leaving 2 bases of the junction unmatched.

This chain uses TRBV11-2 with TRBJ1-4; D remains ambiguous. V dropped 5 bases and J dropped 6 bases, with 7 bases sitting between them. CDR3 length equals 12 residues. The V gene's germline CDR1 is SGHAT and CDR2 FQNNGV. CDR3 in amino acids: CASSHFDEKLFF. The CDR3 nucleotides read TGTGCCAGCAGCCACTTTGATGAAAAACTGTTTTTT.

V usage is TRBV9 and J usage is TRBJ2-5, with unresolved D. This CDR3 is built from 16 residues. V was trimmed by 3 bases and J by 2 bases, leaving 17 bases between them. Germline V gene lookup returns CDR1 SGDLS and CDR2 YYNGEE. The CDR3 nucleotides are TGTGCCAGCAGCGCGTCGACATTCATAAGGCAAGAGACCCAGTACTTC. Its translation is CASSASTFIRQETQYF.

In this sample, this clone turned up once. The chain uses TRBV7-2 and TRBJ2-1; 10 bases are shared with TRBD2. J lost 7 bases, V lost 5 bases, and 8 bases had no gene match. Germline loops: CDR1 SGHTA, CDR2 FQGNSA. The CDR3 covers 15 residues. This CDR3 is CASSQTSGWGNEQFF. The CDR3 DNA reads TGTGCCAGCAGCCAGACTAGCGGGTGGGGGAATGAGCAGTTCTTC.

The J gene is TRBJ1-2, the V gene TRBV13; D remains ambiguous. The germline V gene encodes CDR1 PRHDT and CDR2 FYEKMQ (reference sequence). This CDR3 is 14 amino acids long. Trimming took off 4 bases at V and 8 bases at J, with 17 bases between the two ends. In nucleotides, the CDR3 is TGTGCCAGCAGCTACACCCCCGGGAGTGGCGGCTACACCTTC. Protein: CASSYTPGSGGYTF.

The CDR3 is CASSHPGGKNTGELFF. CDR3 bases: TGTGCCAGCAGCCACCCGGGGGGGAAAAACACCGGGGAGCTGTTTTTT. V is TRBV11-3 and J is TRBJ2-2, with 8 nucleotides matching TRBD2. Germline V gives CDR1 SGHNT, CDR2 YENEEA. With V trimmed by 5 bases and J by 2 bases, 7 bases remained unmatched. This CDR3 has 16 amino acids.

The rearrangement links TRBV6-1 to TRBJ2-7; 11 nucleotides line up with TRBD2. CDR3 length: 14 residues. Germline-derived CDR1 and CDR2 are MNHNS and SASEGT. V lost 7 bases to trimming and J lost 2 bases; unmatched junction nucleotides: 4. The chain's CDR3 is CASKTTSGAYEQYF. The CDR3 nucleotides are TGTGCCAGCAAGACGACTAGCGGGGCCTACGAGCAGTACTTC.

J is TRBJ1-2 and V is TRBV28, with 8 positions matching TRBD1. Germline lookup yields CDR1 MDHEN and CDR2 SYDVKM. This CDR3 has 13 residues. V shed 6 bases, J shed 4 bases, and the junction held 4 bases outside the gene matches. The CDR3 DNA follows: TGTGCCAGCAGAACAGGGGGGAGCTATGGCTACACCTTC. Protein product: CASRTGGSYGYTF.

J is TRBJ1-1 and V is TRBV19; no clear D. This CDR3 contains 13 residues. Germline loops: CDR1 LNHDA, CDR2 SQIVND (reference sequence). The V end lost 8 bases, the J end lost 3 bases, and 13 bases lay between the germline ends. CDR3 loop: CASGSVGYTEAFF. The CDR3 bases are TGTGCCAGTGGGAGCGTGGGATACACTGAAGCTTTCTTT.

In its sample, this clone was seen a few times. V is TRBV19 and J is TRBJ2-7; D is possibly TRBD2 (5 bases). The CDR3 is made up of 13 amino acids. V shed 10 bases and J shed 0 bases, with 13 bases lying between them. Germline V lookup: CDR1 LNHDA, CDR2 SQIVND (reference sequence). CDR3 coding DNA: TGTGCCACCGGGAAACCATTCTCCTACGAGCAGTACTTC. Translated: CATGKPFSYEQYF.

The V and J genes are TRBV27 and TRBJ1-1; 8 nucleotides agree with TRBD1. The CDR3 runs 13 residues. The germline V gene encodes CDR1 MNHEY and CDR2 SMNVEV (reference sequence). Trimming took 8 bases from V and 4 from J; bases not matched to a gene: 6. CDR3 sequence reads: CASRTGRGTEAFF. The CDR3 coding sequence is TGTGCCAGCCGGACAGGGCGGGGCACTGAAGCTTTCTTT.

This rearrangement joins TRBV14 to TRBJ1-1, with D unclear. The CDR3 runs to 14 residues. CDR1 and CDR2 (germline): SGHDN, FVKESK. Trimming removed 5 bases from V and 4 bases from J, with 14 bases in between. The CDR3 here is CASSLKELGTEAFF. CDR3 DNA: TGTGCCAGCAGCTTAAAAGAGCTGGGCACTGAAGCTTTCTTT.

The chain is built from TRBV27 and TRBJ1-4; D call uncertain. Trimming cost V 6 bases and J 5 bases, with 13 bases left between them. Germline CDR1 is MNHEY and CDR2 is SMNVEV (reference sequence). The CDR3 extends over 14 amino acids. The CDR3 is CASSPRGVNEKLFF. CDR3 bases: TGTGCCAGCAGCCCCCGGGGTGTAAATGAAAAACTGTTTTTT.

This clone occurred a few times. The V and J genes are TRBV19 and TRBJ2-2; D might be TRBD1 (5 bases). This CDR3 contains 15 residues. CDR1 LNHDA and CDR2 SQIVND come from the germline V gene (reference sequence). V gave up 2 bases and J gave up 4 bases, with 11 bases separating them. The CDR3 protein is CASSIQGGVTGELFF. Written as DNA, the CDR3 is TGTGCCAGTAGTATACAGGGTGGTGTCACCGGGGAGCTGTTTTTT.

The chain couples TRBV5-6 to TRBJ2-5; D is undetermined. With 2 bases removed from V and 5 bases from J, the gap between germline ends came to 4 bases. CDR3 length: 11 amino acids. CDR1 and CDR2 (germline): SGHDT, YYEEEE. The CDR3 DNA reads as TGTGCCAGCAGCTTAAGGGAGACCCAGTACTTC. Protein product: CASSLRETQYF.

The rearrangement joins TRBV28 to TRBJ1-5; no reliable D call. Germline CDR1 is MDHEN and CDR2 is SYDVKM. The CDR3 is 15 residues long. V was cut by 6 bases and J by 0 bases, with 12 bases left in between. The CDR3 region is CASSPGSLSNQPQHF. The CDR3 DNA is TGTGCCAGCAGCCCAGGCTCCCTTAGCAATCAGCCCCAGCATTTT.

The V and J genes are TRBV14 and TRBJ1-2; 10 bases are a match to TRBD1. The germline CDR1 and CDR2 sequences are SGHDN and FVKESK. V gave up 1 base and J gave up 4 bases; unmatched junction bases: 3. The CDR3 consists of 15 residues. Here the CDR3 reads CASSQAGTGVYGYTF. CDR3 DNA sequence: TGTGCCAGCAGCCAAGCCGGGACAGGGGTCTATGGCTACACCTTC. The full variable domain, in which reference TRBV14 and TRBJ1-2 provide the parts outside the CDR3, is EAGVTQFPSHSVIEKGQTVTLRCDPISGHDNLYWYRRVMGKEIKFLLHFVKESKQDESGMPNNRFLAERTGGTYSTLKVQPAELEDSGVYFCASSQAGTGVYGYTFGSGTRLTVV.

This rearrangement joins TRBV11-3 to TRBJ2-7; D might be TRBD1 (6 bases). CDR3 length: 15 amino acids. CDR1 is SGHNT, CDR2 YENEEA, per germline. Trimming shortened V by 0 bases and J by 5 bases, and 14 bases separated the two germline ends. CDR3 sequence: CASSLDPVQGHEQYF. The CDR3, as DNA: TGTGCCAGCAGCTTAGATCCAGTACAGGGCCACGAGCAGTACTTC.

The V call is TRBV13, the J call TRBJ2-7; possibly TRBD1 for D (5 bases). CDR1 is PRHDT, CDR2 FYEKMQ, per germline (reference sequence). The CDR3 extends over 14 amino acids. V lost 2 bases, J lost 3 bases, and 11 bases lay in between. The CDR3 nucleotides read TGTGCCAGCAGCTTAAGGCAGGGCAACTACGAGCAGTACTTC. Translated, it gives CASSLRQGNYEQYF. Drawing the rest from reference TRBV13 and TRBJ2-7, the complete variable domain is AAGVIQSPRHLIKEKRETATLKCYPIPRHDTVYWYQQGPGQDPQFLISFYEKMQSDKGSIPDRFSAQQFSDYHSELNMSSLELGDSALYFCASSLRQGNYEQYFGPGTRLTVT.

V gene TRBV4-1 combines with J gene TRBJ1-1; 8 bases line up with TRBD1. Trimming removed 6 bases from V and 7 bases from J; junction bases left unmatched: 19. This CDR3 is built from 17 residues. From germline, CDR1 is MGHRA and CDR2 YSYEKL. The CDR3 bases are TGCGCCAGCAGTCCCGGACAGGGCACCCTTAAGGCCCATGAAGCTTTCTTT. Translated: CASSPGQGTLKAHEAFF.

In this sample, this clone turned up a few times. The chain is built from TRBV5-4 and TRBJ1-1; 7 bases agree with TRBD1. CDR1 and CDR2 (germline): SGHNT, YYREEE (reference sequence). The V gene end was trimmed by 4 bases and the J gene end by 0 bases; junction bases not matched to a gene: 6. The CDR3 loop spans 15 amino acids. The CDR3 bases are TGTGCCAGCAGCCAGGGGGGGACTTTGAACACTGAAGCTTTCTTT. As protein: CASSQGGTLNTEAFF. The whole variable domain, filled in from reference TRBV5-4 and TRBJ1-1, reads ETGVTQSPTHLIKTRGQQVTLRCSSQSGHNTVSWYQQALGQGPQFIFQYYREEENGRGNFPPRFSGLQFPNYSSELNVNALELDDSALYLCASSQGGTLNTEAFFGQGTRLTVV.

J is TRBJ2-2 and V is TRBV7-3, with TRBD1 identical over 9 bases. The CDR3 is 14 residues long. After removal of 4 bases from V and 6 bases from J, the junction contained 3 bases not matched to a gene. Germline CDR1 is SGHTA and CDR2 is FQGTGA. The DNA for the CDR3 is TGTGCCAGCAGCTCCCGACAGGGGGCCGGGGAGCTGTTTTTT. It translates to CASSSRQGAGELFF.

This chain joins TRBV6-6 and TRBJ2-7; D uncertain. V lost 6 bases to trimming and J lost 5 bases, with 8 bases between them. The germline V gene encodes CDR1 MNHNY and CDR2 SVGAGI (reference sequence). The CDR3 length is 11 residues. CDR3 in DNA: TGTGCCAGCAGCCTTGTCGACGAGCAGTACTTC. Translating it yields CASSLVDEQYF.